This T cell receptor beta chain was obtained from a study of blood T cell repertoires in COVID-19. Study overall: The origin of the acute and convalescent COVID-19 samples was the United States, Italy and Spain. In each case, the material was cDNA or gDNA derived from T cells, B-cell-depleted T cells, or PBMCs.

There are 15 residues in the CDR3. The V end lost 0 bases, the J end lost 4 bases, and 12 bases lay between the germline ends. Looked up from germline, CDR1 is MNHEY and CDR2 is SVGEGT. Original handling: It was from reference gene primer amplification that nucleated cell counts were estimated. Produced via immunoSEQ multiplex PCR; TCRdb's table is partial and in-frame only. V and J calls and clone size are copied from that table; D and trimming were computed from the DNA. In the table there are a few hundred thousand clones, around 90% of which are singletons. The clonotype originates from a man aged 18 to 29 with active or convalescent COVID-19. The chain is built from TRBV6-2 or TRBV6-3 and TRBJ1-2, with D possibly TRBD1 on 6 matching bases. The sequencing input was peripheral blood. This CDR3 reads CASSYSFPGAYGYTF. The CDR3 DNA reads as TGTGCCAGCAGTTACTCTTTTCCAGGGGCCTATGGCTACACCTTC.